This T cell receptor (beta chain) was captured by sequencing in a study of glioma-infiltrating T cells. Findings of the study overall: Non-neoplastic patients had below-expected tissue-blood divergence, while all gliomas exceeded expectation. Tissue and blood shared very few CDR3 sequences.

The CDR3 loop spans 17 amino acids. The V and J ends lost 4 bases and 0 bases respectively, with 16 bases between them. Germline V gives CDR1 LGHDT, CDR2 YNNKEL (reference sequence). Worth noting for this clonotype: What it binds is not known.

Amplification of TCR alpha and beta CDR3 regions from RNA used iRepertoire nested multiplex PCR. One-step reverse transcription and amplification started from around 100-400 ng of tissue mRNA or PBMC total RNA. TCRdb re-derived calls from the multiplex PCR reads in MiXCR, one entry per CDR3 protein. Of 150,000 to 200,000 distinct CDR3 sequences listed, 32% are singletons. The sequencing sample was made of glioma tissue, nonneoplastic brain tissue, or PBMCs (not recorded which). The rearrangement links TRBV3-1 to TRBJ2-4, with D unclear. This clonotype originated in a human donor with low-grade glioma or glioblastoma, undergoing nonglioma brain surgery, or in good health (not recorded which). CDR3 in DNA: TGTGCCAGCAGCCCCCCCGGGCAGGTATTAGCCAAAAACATTCAGTACTTC. Its protein product is CASSPPGQVLAKNIQYF.